The 25 T cell receptor beta chains listed next were all sequenced from one sample in a study of monozygotic twins with inflammatory bowel disease. After re-calling the 5' RACE reads, TCRdb lists one entry per CDR3 protein, DNA absent. The clone table shows some 400,000 distinct CDR3 sequences, with the ten largest holding approximately 2.4%. What was sequenced was blood. These receptor sequences come from a human donor with ulcerative colitis or Crohn's disease, or a healthy co-twin of an affected twin (not recorded which).

The chain couples TRBV27 to TRBJ2-7; TCRdb selects TRBD2, and the lack of DNA leaves this call unchecked. Germline V gene data show CDR1 as MNHEY and CDR2 as SMNVEV (reference sequence). This CDR3 is built from 17 residues. This chain's CDR3 is CASTPLGQAKGRHEQYF.

The CDR3 sequence: CASSGGVRLSGANVLTF. The chain carries TRBV25-1 and TRBJ2-6; TCRdb's D gene call, TRBD1, goes unchecked for lack of DNA. The CDR3 extends over 17 amino acids. CDR1 is MGHDK, CDR2 SYGVNS, per germline.

V is TRBV29-1 and J is TRBJ2-3; TCRdb selects TRBD1, and the lack of DNA leaves this call unchecked. Germline V CDR1 and CDR2: SQVTM, ANQGSEA. The CDR3 has 16 residues. The CDR3 sequence is CSAESRTGGLADTQYF.

The chain combines TRBV19 with TRBJ1-5; the TCRdb call, TRBD1, lacks DNA for checking. The CDR3 contains 13 residues. CDR1 is LNHDA, CDR2 SQIVND, per germline (reference sequence). CDR3 sequence reads: CASSWGRNQPQHF.

The chain is built from TRBV27 and TRBJ2-1; the D gene TCRdb calls, TRBD1, cannot be checked with no DNA. Germline lookup yields CDR1 MNHEY and CDR2 SMNVEV (reference sequence). There are 15 residues in the CDR3. The chain's CDR3 is CASTLQGAVGFVQFF.

The chain couples TRBV7-9 to TRBJ2-5; without DNA, the TCRdb call of TRBD1 cannot be checked. The germline gives CDR1 SEHNR, CDR2 FQNEAQ (reference sequence). The CDR3 length is 13 residues. The CDR3 protein is CASSWTAQETQYF.

The J gene is TRBJ2-3, the V gene TRBV5-5; the TCRdb D gene call, TRBD2, has no DNA to confirm it. CDR3 length: 16 amino acids. CDR1 SGHKS and CDR2 YYEKEE come from the germline V gene (reference sequence). The CDR3 spells CASSLGGDYSTDTQYF.

This clonotype shows up as medium-sized by frequency. The gene calls are TRBV7-3 and TRBJ1-2. CDR1 is SGHTA and CDR2 is FQGTGA in the germline V gene. The CDR3 is 13 residues long. CDR3: CASSLDGDYGYTF. Variable domain in full (rest from reference TRBV7-3 and TRBJ1-2): GAGVSQTPSNKVTEKGKYVELRCDPISGHTALYWYRQSLGQGPEFLIYFQGTGAADDSGLPNDRFFAVRPEGSVSTLKIQRTERGDSAVYLCASSLDGDYGYTFGSGTRLTVV.

The rearrangement joins TRBV24-1 to TRBJ2-1. From germline, CDR1 is KGHDR and CDR2 SFDVKD. There are 16 residues in the CDR3. CDR3 in amino acids: CATSGMTASSYNEQFF.

This chain uses TRBV7-9 with TRBJ1-1; without DNA, the TCRdb call of TRBD1 cannot be checked. Per germline, CDR1 SEHNR and CDR2 FQNEAQ (reference sequence). The CDR3 has 14 residues. CDR3 protein: CASSSGAMYHEAFF.

The J gene is TRBJ2-3, the V gene TRBV11-2. Germline V gene sequence: CDR1 SGHAT, CDR2 FQNNGV. This CDR3 has 11 residues. CDR3 residues: CASSSYGAQYF. Full variable domain (remainder filled in from reference TRBV11-2 and TRBJ2-3): EAGVAQSPRYKIIEKRQSVAFWCNPISGHATLYWYQQILGQGPKLLIQFQNNGVVDDSQLPKDRFSAERLKGVDSTLKIQPAKLEDSAVYLCASSSYGAQYFGPGTRLTVL.

This chain connects TRBV28 to TRBJ2-3; the TCRdb call, TRBD1, lacks DNA for checking. Germline CDR1 reads MDHEN; CDR2 reads SYDVKM. This CDR3 contains 13 residues. The CDR3 protein is CASRTGGRDTQYF. Supplemented by reference TRBV28 and TRBJ2-3, the full variable domain reads DVKVTQSSRYLVKRTGEKVFLECVQDMDHENMFWYRQDPGLGLRLIYFSYDVKMKEKGDIPEGYSVSREKKERFSLILESASTNQTSMYLCASRTGGRDTQYFGPGTRLTVL.

V and J are TRBV6-2 or TRBV6-3 and TRBJ2-7; TCRdb reports TRBD2, a call that lacks DNA to check it against. This CDR3 has 16 amino acids. CDR1 is MNHEY, CDR2 SVGEGT, per germline. The CDR3 region is CASSYQPGLASYEQYF.

CDR3 region: CASSRAGSAGAPGELFF. This chain uses TRBV11-2 with TRBJ2-2; TCRdb lists TRBD1, though no DNA is available to test this call. Germline V gene sequence: CDR1 SGHAT, CDR2 FQNNGV. The CDR3 has 17 amino acids.

The rearrangement joins TRBV7-2 to TRBJ2-2. CDR1 SGHTA and CDR2 FQGNSA come from the germline V gene. The CDR3 runs 16 residues. CDR3 protein: CASSLVLARNTGELFF.

The rearrangement links TRBV30 to TRBJ2-7; without DNA, the TCRdb call of TRBD1 cannot be checked. CDR1 GTSNPN and CDR2 SVGIG come from the germline V gene (reference sequence). The CDR3 has 14 amino acids. The CDR3 protein is CAWSGDRGYYEQYF.

The V and J genes are TRBV5-1 and TRBJ2-3; TCRdb returns TRBD1, unconfirmable since there is no DNA. The CDR3 contains 15 residues. Per germline, CDR1 SGHRS and CDR2 YFSETQ. Here the CDR3 reads CASSFGGRITDTQYF.

This chain links TRBV6-1 with TRBJ2-7; TCRdb proposes TRBD1, but this gene call is untestable without DNA. The CDR3 length is 16 residues. CDR1 and CDR2 (germline): MNHNS, SASEGT. This CDR3 reads CASSDRQRGLKDEQYF.

The rearrangement links TRBV7-9 to TRBJ2-1. The CDR3 consists of 12 residues. The germline V gene encodes CDR1 SEHNR and CDR2 FQNEAQ (reference sequence). CDR3 sequence reads: CASSRNTNEQFF.

The V gene is TRBV7-9, the J gene TRBJ2-1. Germline CDR1 SEHNR, CDR2 FQNEAQ (reference sequence). This CDR3 is 16 amino acids long. CDR3 residues: CASSLIVSSSSNEQFF. The variable domain in full, with the rest retrieved from reference TRBV7-9 and TRBJ2-1, is DTGVSQNPRHKITKRGQNVTFRCDPISEHNRLYWYRQTLGQGPEFLTYFQNEAQLEKSRLLSDRFSAERPKGSFSTLEIQRTEQGDSAMYLCASSLIVSSSSNEQFFGPGTRLTVL.

The chain combines TRBV20-1 with TRBJ2-5. Per germline, CDR1 DFQATT and CDR2 SNEGSKA (reference sequence). This CDR3 is built from 11 residues. The CDR3 reads CSARSQETQYF.

V gene TRBV7-9 combines with J gene TRBJ1-2; as DNA is missing, the TRBD1 call by TCRdb cannot be tested. The V gene's germline CDR1 is SEHNR and CDR2 FQNEAQ (reference sequence). The CDR3 is 15 amino acids. This chain's CDR3 is CASSVSGQALVGYTF.

This sequence joins TRBV6-1 and TRBJ2-2; TCRdb proposes TRBD1, but this gene call is untestable without DNA. This CDR3 has 15 residues. From germline, CDR1 is MNHNS and CDR2 SASEGT. CDR3 loop: CASSPDRASTGELFF.

The V and J genes are TRBV12-3 or TRBV12-4 and TRBJ1-1. The length of the CDR3 is 14 residues. CDR3 sequence reads: CASSSRAPNTEAFF.

The rearrangement joins TRBV7-6 to TRBJ2-7; there is no DNA to check the TCRdb D call of TRBD1. Germline lookup yields CDR1 SGHVS and CDR2 FNYEAQ. This CDR3 spans 15 amino acids. This CDR3 reads CASSSEQGFGIEQYF. Filled out from reference TRBV7-6 and TRBJ2-7, the complete variable domain reads GAGVSQSPRYKVTKRGQDVALRCDPISGHVSLYWYRQALGQGPEFLTYFNYEAQQDKSGLPNDRFSAERPEGSISTLTIQRTEQRDSAMYRCASSSEQGFGIEQYFGPGTRLTVT.